This section outlines one T cell receptor (beta chain) sequence together with its context. Its recognized antigen is unknown. There are no base qualities to consult, and no much larger clone falls within one base. These data belong to a study of STAT3 mutations in large granular lymphocyte leukemia (dated 2019 in TCRdb). In the study overall: Roughly half of the T-LGLL patients who were sequenced longitudinally carried canonical activating STAT3 mutations. Roughly 19 representative T-LGLL cases were selected from an initial cohort of a few hundred LGL patients for longitudinal TCRbeta and STAT3 sequencing. Patients with T-cell large granular lymphocyte leukemia underwent serial deep sequencing of TCRbeta CDR3 and STAT3 to reconstruct clonal hierarchy and dynamics. Over half of the T-LGLL patients were given one or more immunosuppressive therapy regimens, and 40% of those treated had a hematologic response. As controls within the study, a couple of patients with natural killer LGL leukemia were also sequenced longitudinally. For each patient, sequencing was performed at an average of approximately 4 time points, with a range of 2 to 8 samplings. Paper-wide results and their limitations: Because no samples were available when a clone first appeared, clonal expansion was inferred from samplings taken at other points. Every T-LGLL patient showed at least one immunodominant TCRbeta clonotype, and about half showed multiple immunodominant subclonotypes. Linking therapy response to changes in TCR clonal burden was complicated by variable intervals between samplings and by differing treatment regimens. Since codominant clonotypes persisted in some patients, a small but highly pathogenic clone may have gone undetected. The burden of the dominant TCR clone was higher than the STAT3 mutant burden in several patients, which suggests that the STAT3 mutation arose secondarily inside a clone that had already expanded. TCR clonotype switching after therapy was seen in about 35% of the 18 patients, with all newly emerging clones being STAT3 wild type.

Based on the germline V gene, the CDR1 and CDR2 sequences are SGHTA and FQGTGA. The CDR3 starts with the cysteine, ends with the phenylalanine, and has 14 residues. Solely the CDR3 DNA is kept, with 42 bases framed from the first base. V is pared back by 5 bases and J by 10 bases, with 18 bases lying between the germline termini. An Illumina MiSeq was used to sequence the TCRbeta libraries, yielding an average of approximately 40,000 productive templates per sample. The immunoSEQ assay, which uses multiplex PCR amplification, was used to generate TCRbeta CDR3 libraries. The authors processed their data as follows. Following a previously defined approach, repertoire diversity was calculated, and values close to 0 point to extremely monoclonal samples. The source is immuneACCESS, and TCRdb retained only in-frame sequences with V and J called. Part of the clones is not carried over; for the studies checked, unresolved V genes explain less than half of this, and the remainder is unexplained. D and trimming come from the DNA, and the V and J calls and clone size come from that table. The sample contains some 10,000 clones, 88% of them found a single time. Approximately 40% of the sample rests with the top ten.

DNA was extracted from blood mononuclear cells, and the same DNA was used for both TCR and STAT3 sequencing. This clonotype was sampled from a man in his 60s with T-cell large granular lymphocyte leukemia. Some clones in this sample may be carry-over from other donors' samples. The age is the age at diagnosis. The chain was built from TRBV7-3 and TRBJ2-1, with no reliable assignment of the D segment. The material sequenced was peripheral blood mononuclear cells. CDR3 reads: CASSPDSSGVEQFF. At the DNA level, the sequence is TGTGCCAGCAGCCCGGATTCCAGTGGGGTGGAGCAGTTCTTC.